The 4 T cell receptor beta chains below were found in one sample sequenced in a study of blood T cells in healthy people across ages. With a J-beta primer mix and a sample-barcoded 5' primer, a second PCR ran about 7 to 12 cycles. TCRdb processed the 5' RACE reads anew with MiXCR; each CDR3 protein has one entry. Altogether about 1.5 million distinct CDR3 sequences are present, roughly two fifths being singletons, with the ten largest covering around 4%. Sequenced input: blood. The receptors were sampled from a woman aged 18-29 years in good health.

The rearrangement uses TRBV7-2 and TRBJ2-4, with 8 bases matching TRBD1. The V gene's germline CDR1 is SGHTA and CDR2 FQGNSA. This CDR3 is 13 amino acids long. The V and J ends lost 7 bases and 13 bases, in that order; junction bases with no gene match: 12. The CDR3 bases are TGTGCCAGCAACCTAGACAGGGGAGATGAGCAGTACTTC. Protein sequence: CASNLDRGDEQYF.

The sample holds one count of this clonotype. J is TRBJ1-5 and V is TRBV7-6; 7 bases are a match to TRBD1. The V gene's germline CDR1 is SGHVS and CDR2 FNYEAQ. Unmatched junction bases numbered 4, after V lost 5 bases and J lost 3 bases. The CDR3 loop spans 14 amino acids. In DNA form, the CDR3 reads TGTGCCAGCAGCGCAGGGGGGGTCAATCAGCCCCAGCATTTT. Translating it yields CASSAGGVNQPQHF.

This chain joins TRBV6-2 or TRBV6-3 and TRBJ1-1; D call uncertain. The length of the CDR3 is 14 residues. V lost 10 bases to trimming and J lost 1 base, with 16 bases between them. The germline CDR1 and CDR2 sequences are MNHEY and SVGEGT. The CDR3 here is CATIALPRNTEAFF. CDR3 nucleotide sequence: TGTGCCACCATCGCCCTTCCAAGGAACACTGAAGCTTTCTTT.

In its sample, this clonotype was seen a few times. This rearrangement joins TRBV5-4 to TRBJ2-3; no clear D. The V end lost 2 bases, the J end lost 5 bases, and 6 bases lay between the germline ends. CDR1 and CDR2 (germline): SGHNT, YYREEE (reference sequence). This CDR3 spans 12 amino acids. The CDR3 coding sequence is TGTGCCAGCAGCTTAAAAGAAGATACGCAGTATTTT. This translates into CASSLKEDTQYF.